The clone carrying this T cell receptor beta chain was seen only a few times. Its antigen is unknown. The data belong to a study of CD8 T cells in ankylosing spondylitis. Between the trimmed V and J ends, which lost 3 bases and 7 bases, there was a span of 15 bases. Looked up from germline, CDR1 is LNHDA and CDR2 is SQIVND (reference sequence). This CDR3 has 14 amino acids. It was by quantitative 5'-RACE with molecular barcodes that TCR beta libraries were made. TCRdb analysed the 5' RACE reads with MiXCR anew, one entry per CDR3 protein. The table shows approximately 440,000 distinct CDR3 sequences, with about a sixth occurring only once. Study observations and caveats: Characteristic of ankylosing spondylitis blood, it appeared, was a TCR beta motif comprising several highly homologous variants. CD8+ by phenotype, disease-linked clones were relatively rare in peripheral blood. Existing reports had already noted some motif variants in reactive arthritis synovial fluid and blood. Significant enrichment of disease-linked clones was reported in matched ankylosing spondylitis synovial fluid.

The chain is built from TRBV19 and TRBJ1-1; weak D call: TRBD1 (5 bases). The specimen sequenced was blood, either unsorted or a sorted T cell fraction (not recorded which). The TCR was taken from a male donor with ankylosing spondylitis. CDR3 nucleotide sequence: TGTGCCAGTAGTATCAGGAGGGGCCCGGTTGAAGCTTTCTTT. Protein: CASSIRRGPVEAFF.